What follows are 29 T cell receptor beta chains derived from one specimen sequenced in a study of blood T cell repertoires in COVID-19 (dated by TCRdb to about 2020). Libraries were prepared through the immunoSEQ multiplex PCR assay. The immuneACCESS repertoire file appears here via TCRdb, limited to in-frame rearrangements. These files lack a portion of the clones; in checked studies, under half of the deficit traces to unresolved V genes, and the cause of the others is not known. This sample has about half a million clones in its table, and nearly 90% of those were observed once. The leading ten clones occupy about 1% of the sample. What was sequenced was peripheral blood. The receptors come from a man younger than 35 with COVID-19, enrolled during active disease.

The chain uses TRBV11-2 and TRBJ2-6; the D is unclear. V gave up 6 bases and J gave up 4 bases, with 13 bases separating them. The CDR3 is 15 amino acids. The germline V gene has CDR1 SGHAT and CDR2 FQNNGV. The DNA of the CDR3 is TGTGCCAGCAGTCCACAGCTTCTGGGGGCCAACGTCCTGACTTTC. Its translation: CASSPQLLGANVLTF.

V gene TRBV6-1 combines with J gene TRBJ2-3; 11 bases are shared with TRBD2. V shed 1 base, J shed 4 bases, and the junction held 10 bases outside the gene matches. Per germline, CDR1 MNHNS and CDR2 SASEGT. CDR3 length equals 18 residues. CDR3 sequence: CASSEELAGGPSPDTQYF. CDR3 DNA: TGTGCCAGCAGTGAAGAATTAGCGGGGGGGCCTTCCCCAGATACGCAGTATTTT.

The rearrangement joins TRBV5-1 to TRBJ2-6, with 7 positions matching TRBD1. Germline assignment: CDR1 SGHRS and CDR2 YFSETQ. J was trimmed by 0 bases and V by 0 bases; bases with no gene match: 6. The CDR3 is 18 amino acids. CDR3 protein: CASSLAGGHGSGANVLTF. In nucleotides, the CDR3 is TGCGCCAGCAGCTTGGCAGGGGGTCATGGCTCTGGGGCCAACGTCCTGACTTTC.

The chain recombines TRBV10-2 with TRBJ2-3; D uncertain. This CDR3 is 15 amino acids long. Germline CDR1 reads WSHSY; CDR2 reads SAAADI. Trimming took off 1 base at V and 6 bases at J, with 14 bases between the two ends. The CDR3 spells CASSEWANPSDTQYF. The DNA of the CDR3 is TGCGCCAGCAGTGAGTGGGCCAACCCGTCGGATACGCAGTATTTT.

This chain joins TRBV5-6 and TRBJ2-3; 10 bases fit TRBD2. This CDR3 contains 15 residues. Trimming took 2 bases from V and 0 from J; bases not matched to a gene: 0. From germline, CDR1 is SGHDT and CDR2 YYEEEE. The chain's CDR3 is CASSFSGGSTDTQYF. The CDR3 DNA reads as TGTGCCAGCAGCTTTAGCGGGGGGAGCACAGATACGCAGTATTTT.

This clone occurred once. V and J are TRBV24-1 and TRBJ2-1; 7 bases fit TRBD2. The germline V gene encodes CDR1 KGHDR and CDR2 SFDVKD. J was trimmed by 4 bases and V by 1 base; bases with no gene match: 3. The CDR3 has 15 amino acids. The CDR3 DNA reads TGTGCCACCAGTGATTTTGCTAGCGGTTACAATGAGCAGTTCTTC. This encodes CATSDFASGYNEQFF.

The rearrangement links TRBV7-9 to TRBJ2-1, with a tentative D call TRBD2 (5 bases). Germline CDR1 and CDR2: SEHNR and FQNEAQ (reference sequence). CDR3 length: 12 amino acids. The V and J ends lost 4 bases and 4 bases respectively, with 5 bases between them. The DNA for the CDR3 is TGTGCCAGCAGCTGGAGGTACAATGAGCAGTTCTTC. Encoded protein: CASSWRYNEQFF.

The chain recombines TRBV3-1 (or the pseudogene TRBV3-2) with TRBJ2-2; the match to TRBD2 covers 10 bases. The CDR3 sequence is 15 residues long. Germline CDR1 LGHDT, CDR2 YNNKEL (reference sequence). With V trimmed by 4 bases and J by 13 bases, 12 bases remained unmatched. Here the CDR3 reads CASSRLLAGAEVLFF. The CDR3, as DNA: TGTGCCAGCAGCCGCCTTCTAGCGGGAGCGGAGGTGCTGTTTTTT.

This clone has more than one count but fewer than ten. The chain couples TRBV9 to TRBJ2-4, with D perhaps TRBD2 (6 bases). The V and J ends lost 4 bases and 1 base respectively, with 18 bases between them. The CDR3 consists of 17 residues. The germline V gene encodes CDR1 SGDLS and CDR2 YYNGEE. The DNA of the CDR3 is TGTGCCAGCAGCCCTACCGGGGGTGGGGAGGCCAAAAACATTCAGTACTTC. It translates to CASSPTGGGEAKNIQYF.

This clone appeared once. The chain links TRBV7-9 to TRBJ1-4; D is unresolved. In germline, CDR1 is SEHNR, CDR2 FQNEAQ (reference sequence). This CDR3 region has 15 residues. The germline V and J ends were trimmed by 1 base and 4 bases, with 10 bases remaining between them. The CDR3, as DNA: TGTGCCAGCAGCTTAGTTCGGGGAGGTAATGAAAAACTGTTTTTT. It specifies CASSLVRGGNEKLFF.

The chain recombines TRBV3-1 (or the pseudogene TRBV3-2) with TRBJ2-7; D remains ambiguous. This CDR3 region has 12 residues. Between the trimmed V and J ends, which lost 0 bases and 4 bases, there was a span of 4 bases. Per germline, CDR1 LGHDT and CDR2 YNNKEL (reference sequence). The CDR3 protein is CASSQDRYEQYF. The CDR3 DNA reads TGTGCCAGCAGCCAAGATCGTTACGAGCAGTACTTC.

This chain uses TRBV25-1 with TRBJ1-1; TRBD1 might be the D (6 bases). This CDR3 comprises 14 residues. The germline V gene has CDR1 MGHDK and CDR2 SYGVNS. The germline V and J ends were trimmed by 1 base and 3 bases, with 9 bases remaining between them. The CDR3 sequence is CASSESGADTEAFF. CDR3 DNA: TGTGCCAGCAGTGAATCAGGGGCCGACACTGAAGCTTTCTTT. Looking up the rest from reference TRBV25-1 and TRBJ1-1 gives the full variable domain: EADIYQTPRYLVIGTGKKITLECSQTMGHDKMYWYQQDPGMELHLIHYSYGVNSTEKGDLSSESTVSRIRTEHFPLTLESARPSHTSQYLCASSESGADTEAFFGQGTRLTVV.

V and J are TRBV30 and TRBJ2-2; D gene unclear. The V gene lost 1 base and the J gene lost 7 bases, with 4 bases spanning the gap. Looked up from germline, CDR1 is GTSNPN and CDR2 is SVGIG (reference sequence). This CDR3 comprises 11 residues. The CDR3 bases are TGTGCCTGGAGTGCCGGCGGGGAGCTGTTTTTT. It codes for CAWSAGGELFF.

The V and J genes are TRBV12-3 or TRBV12-4 and TRBJ2-7, with D possibly being TRBD1 (5 bases). The V end was cut by 6 bases, the J end by 5 bases, with 8 bases between. The CDR3 totals 11 residues. This chain's CDR3 is CASSLQDEQYF. The CDR3 DNA reads as TGTGCCAGCAGCCTACAGGACGAGCAGTACTTC.

The rearrangement links TRBV5-5 to TRBJ2-7; TRBD1 matches 9 bases. The length of the CDR3 is 18 residues. Trimming at V came to 5 bases and at J to 0 bases, leaving 15 bases not matched to a gene. CDR1 SGHKS and CDR2 YYEKEE come from the germline V gene (reference sequence). The CDR3: CASSQPGTGRLSSYEQYF. The CDR3 DNA follows: TGTGCCAGCAGTCAACCCGGGACAGGGCGCTTAAGCTCCTACGAGCAGTACTTC.

V usage is TRBV2 and J usage is TRBJ2-5, with 7 bases lining up with TRBD2. The germline V gene has CDR1 SNHLY and CDR2 FYNNEI. V lost 8 bases to trimming and J lost 2 bases; unmatched junction nucleotides: 11. The CDR3 contains 15 residues. The CDR3 region is CASPPGTTSQETQYF. CDR3 nucleotides: TGTGCCAGCCCTCCGGGGACTACCTCTCAAGAGACCCAGTACTTC.

The chain uses TRBV11-1 and TRBJ2-2, with a possible D match to TRBD1 (6 bases). CDR3 length: 14 residues. The ends were cut back, 6 bases at V and 6 bases at J, with 14 bases in the middle. Germline CDR1 reads SGHAT; CDR2 reads FQDESV (reference sequence). The CDR3, as DNA: TGTGCCAGCAGTAAGCTCCGGACAGCCGGGGAGCTGTTTTTT. Translation: CASSKLRTAGELFF.

The rearrangement uses TRBV5-1 and TRBJ2-1; TRBD2 matches at 10 bases. CDR1 SGHRS and CDR2 YFSETQ come from the germline V gene. This CDR3 is 18 amino acids long. The ends lost 0 bases at V and 5 bases at J; junction bases unmatched: 11. In DNA form, the CDR3 reads TGCGCCAGCAGCTTGGCCAGGACAGCGGGGGGGCAAAACAATGAGCAGTTCTTC. Protein: CASSLARTAGGQNNEQFF.

This clone was seen once. The V and J genes are TRBV6-5 and TRBJ2-2; 7 bases align to TRBD2. The CDR3 runs 15 residues. Losses at the gene ends were 4 bases for V and 1 base for J; bases not matched to a gene: 3. Germline values: CDR1 MNHEY, CDR2 SVGAGI. The CDR3 sequence is CASSSGRVNTGELFF. CDR3 coding DNA: TGTGCCAGCAGTTCAGGGAGGGTGAACACCGGGGAGCTGTTTTTT.

The chain employs TRBV11-2 and TRBJ1-5; D might be TRBD1 (5 bases). The CDR3 is 16 residues long. Trimming shortened V by 2 bases and J by 3 bases, and 14 bases separated the two germline ends. Germline loops: CDR1 SGHAT, CDR2 FQNNGV. CDR3: CASSLMGGGLNQPQHF. The DNA of the CDR3 is TGTGCCAGCAGCTTAATGGGGGGGGGACTCAATCAGCCCCAGCATTTT.

The chain recombines TRBV5-1 with TRBJ2-6, with 7 bases identical to TRBD2. CDR3 length equals 20 residues. V lost 6 bases, J lost 0 bases, and 18 bases stayed unmatched. CDR1 and CDR2 (germline): SGHRS, YFSETQ. CDR3 protein: CASTHLWEGGASSGANVLTF. CDR3 DNA: TGCGCCAGCACCCACCTGTGGGAGGGCGGCGCTAGCTCTGGGGCCAACGTCCTGACTTTC.

The chain combines TRBV7-7 with TRBJ2-5; maybe TRBD2 (5 bases). The CDR3 totals 13 residues. V was cut by 1 base and J by 4 bases, with 7 bases left in between. CDR1 and CDR2 (germline): SSHAT, FNYEAQ (reference sequence). The CDR3 reads CASSLDRGETQYF. Here the CDR3 DNA reads TGTGCCAGCAGCTTAGACCGGGGAGAGACCCAGTACTTC.

The chain couples TRBV6-5 to TRBJ1-2, with D unclear. The germline V gene has CDR1 MNHEY and CDR2 SVGAGI. The CDR3 has 15 residues. The V and J ends lost 0 bases and 2 bases respectively, with 10 bases between them. The CDR3 DNA is TGTGCCAGCAGTTACTCGCGGGTATCAAACTATGGCTACACCTTC. It is translated as CASSYSRVSNYGYTF.

The chain's CDR3 is CASSLDGGANTGELFF. In nucleotides, the CDR3 is TGTGCCAGCAGCTTAGATGGGGGCGCGAACACCGGGGAGCTGTTTTTT. The V gene is TRBV11-3, the J gene TRBJ2-2; a weak D match, TRBD1 (6 bases). CDR1 is SGHNT and CDR2 is YENEEA in the germline V gene. The germline V and J ends were trimmed by 0 bases and 0 bases, with 8 bases remaining between them. The CDR3 contains 16 residues.

The chain has TRBV5-1 and TRBJ2-5; no reliable D call. The CDR3 spans 12 residues. V was clipped by 1 base and J by 2 bases, with 3 bases between them. From germline, CDR1 is SGHRS and CDR2 YFSETQ. CDR3 DNA sequence: TGCGCCAGCAGCTTGTCGCAAGAGACCCAGTACTTC. It codes for CASSLSQETQYF.

The chain recombines TRBV7-2 with TRBJ2-3, with D uncertain. Germline lookup yields CDR1 SGHTA and CDR2 FQGNSA. This CDR3 contains 14 residues. With 1 base removed from V and 1 base from J, the gap between germline ends came to 6 bases. CDR3: CASSLVLGTDTQYF. The CDR3 DNA sequence: TGTGCCAGCAGCTTAGTACTTGGCACAGATACGCAGTATTTT.

The J gene is TRBJ1-4, the V gene TRBV5-1; D ambiguous. With 0 bases removed from V and 8 bases from J, the gap between germline ends came to 14 bases. In germline, CDR1 is SGHRS, CDR2 YFSETQ. The CDR3 is made up of 15 amino acids. CDR3 sequence reads: CASSLAVGEAEKLFF. The CDR3 DNA follows: TGCGCCAGCAGCTTGGCCGTGGGAGAGGCGGAAAAACTGTTTTTT. Complete variable domain (other parts from reference TRBV5-1 and TRBJ1-4): KAGVTQTPRYLIKTRGQQVTLSCSPISGHRSVSWYQQTPGQGLQFLFEYFSETQRNKGNFPGRFSGRQFSNSRSEMNVSTLELGDSALYLCASSLAVGEAEKLFFGSGTQLSVL.

This chain links TRBV2 with TRBJ2-4; the match to TRBD2 covers 8 bases. V shed 3 bases, J shed 9 bases, and the junction held 7 bases outside the gene matches. The CDR3 contains 14 residues. CDR1 SNHLY and CDR2 FYNNEI come from the germline V gene. CDR3: CASSDIAGTGIQYF. The CDR3 DNA reads TGTGCCAGCAGTGATATAGCGGGAACCGGCATTCAGTACTTC.

The V gene is TRBV14, the J gene TRBJ2-3, with D possibly matching TRBD2 (7 bases). Germline V gene lookup returns CDR1 SGHDN and CDR2 FVKESK. CDR3 length equals 15 residues. Trimming left V 4 bases short and J 5 bases short, with 16 bases between. CDR3 region: CASSLSGGYGDTQYF. CDR3 nucleotides: TGTGCCAGCAGCCTGTCGGGGGGCTACGGAGATACGCAGTATTTT.